This T cell receptor beta chain was observed in a study of blood T cell repertoires in COVID-19. Looking at the study overall: COVID-19 samples, acute and convalescent, were from the United States, Italy and Spain. Nucleic acid was either cDNA or gDNA, and it came from T cells, B-cell-depleted T cells, or PBMCs.

In this sample, this clone turned up once. Original methodology: Amplifying reference gene primers gave estimates of nucleated cell counts. The protocol was immunoSEQ multiplex PCR, while the TCRdb copy is restricted to in-frame clones and leaves out a portion. V and J calls and clone size are copied from that table; D and trimming were computed from the DNA. The sample gives about 140,000 clones, roughly 89% of which show up once; 5% is in the top ten. Between the trimmed V and J ends, which lost 6 bases and 5 bases, there was a span of 13 bases. This CDR3 is built from 13 residues. Sequencing was carried out using peripheral blood. The V call is TRBV12-3 or TRBV12-4, the J call TRBJ2-5, with a tentative D call TRBD1 (5 bases). This receptor was taken from a human donor in a cohort sampled during active COVID-19. DNA for the CDR3: TGTGCCAGCAGCGGCAGGGTAGGGGAGACCCAGTACTTC. This sequence encodes CASSGRVGETQYF.